The 2 T cell receptor beta chains below were found in one sample sequenced in a study of response to subunit inactivated influenza vaccine. TCRdb called the RT-PCR reads again in MiXCR, with one record for every CDR3 protein. The sample shows about 650,000 distinct CDR3 sequences, 15% to 19% of them seen only once. Sequenced material: PBMCs from blood, taken approximately 13 days after vaccination. Every receptor here comes from a man aged 50 to 59 who received an inactivated influenza vaccine.

There are a few counts of this clonotype. This chain links TRBV19 with TRBJ1-1; D not certain. This CDR3 spans 14 amino acids. The germline V and J ends were trimmed by 7 bases and 7 bases, with 19 bases remaining between them. In germline, CDR1 is LNHDA, CDR2 SQIVND (reference sequence). The CDR3 spells CASTETRQPNEAFF. CDR3 DNA sequence: TGTGCCAGTACCGAAACGCGACAACCGAATGAAGCTTTCTTT.

V and J are TRBV28 and TRBJ2-1; 8 bases agree with TRBD2. CDR1 and CDR2 from the germline V gene are MDHEN and SYDVKM. V was clipped by 5 bases and J by 12 bases; unmatched bases: 15. The CDR3 has 15 amino acids. The CDR3 nucleotides are TGTGCCAGCAGTCCCAATTCCATGACTAGCGAGATGCAGTTCTTC. Amino acid sequence: CASSPNSMTSEMQFF.